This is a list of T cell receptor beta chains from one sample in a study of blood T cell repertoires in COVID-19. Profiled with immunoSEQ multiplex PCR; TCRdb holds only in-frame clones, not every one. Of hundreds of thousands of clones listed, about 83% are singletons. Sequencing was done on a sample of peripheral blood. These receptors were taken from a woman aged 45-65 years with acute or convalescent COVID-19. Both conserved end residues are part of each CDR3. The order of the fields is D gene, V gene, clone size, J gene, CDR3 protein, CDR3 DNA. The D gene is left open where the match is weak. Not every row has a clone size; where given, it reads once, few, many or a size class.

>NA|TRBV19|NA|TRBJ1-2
CASHSGDYGYTF
TGTGCCAGTCACTCAGGGGACTATGGCTACACCTTC
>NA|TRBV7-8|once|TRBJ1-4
CASSLGAGVNEKLFF
TGTGCCAGCAGCTTAGGGGCGGGGGTTAATGAAAAACTGTTTTTT
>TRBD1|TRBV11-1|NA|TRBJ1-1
CASSRGQGETEAFF
TGTGCCAGCAGCCGGGGACAGGGGGAAACTGAAGCTTTCTTT
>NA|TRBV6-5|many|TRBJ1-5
CASSPTGSPFQPQHF
TGTGCCAGCAGTCCGACAGGTAGTCCGTTTCAGCCCCAGCATTTT
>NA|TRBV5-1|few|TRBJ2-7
CASSPLSGHNSYEQYF
TGCGCCAGCAGCCCGTTATCGGGACACAACTCCTACGAGCAGTACTTC
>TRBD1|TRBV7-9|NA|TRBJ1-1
CASSGTGAEAFF
TGTGCCAGCAGCGGGACAGGGGCTGAAGCTTTCTTT
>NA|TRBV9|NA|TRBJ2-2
CASSVRTGELFF
TGTGCCAGCAGCGTCCGGACCGGGGAGCTGTTTTTT
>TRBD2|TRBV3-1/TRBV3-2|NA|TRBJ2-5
CASSQASGGAFETQYF
TGTGCCAGCAGCCAAGCTAGCGGGGGGGCCTTCGAGACCCAGTACTTC
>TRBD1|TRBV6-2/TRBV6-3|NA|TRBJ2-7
CASSYAGGASYEQYF
TGTGCCAGCAGTTACGCAGGGGGTGCTTCCTACGAGCAGTACTTC
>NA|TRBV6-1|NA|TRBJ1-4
CASREVGARGEKLFF
TGTGCCAGCAGAGAAGTCGGGGCGCGGGGTGAAAAACTGTTTTTT
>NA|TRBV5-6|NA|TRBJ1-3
CASSLIGDRGNTIYF
TGTGCCAGCAGCTTGATCGGGGATCGTGGAAACACCATATATTTT
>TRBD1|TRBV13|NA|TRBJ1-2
CASSYRDRDYGYTF
TGTGCCAGCAGCTATAGGGACAGGGACTATGGCTACACCTTC
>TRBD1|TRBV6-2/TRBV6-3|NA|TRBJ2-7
CASSLDREGSYEQYF
TGTGCCAGCAGTTTGGACAGGGAAGGTTCCTACGAGCAGTACTTC
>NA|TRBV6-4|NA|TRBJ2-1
CASSAGSSYNEQFF
TGTGCCAGCAGTGCCGGGAGCTCCTACAATGAGCAGTTCTTC
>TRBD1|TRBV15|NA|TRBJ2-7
CATSRTGGVYEQYF
TGTGCCACCAGCAGGACAGGGGGCGTTTACGAGCAGTACTTC
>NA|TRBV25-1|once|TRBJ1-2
CASSEGGNYGYTF
TGTGCCAGCAGTGAGGGGGGTAACTATGGCTACACCTTC
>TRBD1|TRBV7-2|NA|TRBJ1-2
CASTRDSLNYGYTF
TGTGCCAGCACCCGGGACAGCTTGAACTATGGCTACACCTTC
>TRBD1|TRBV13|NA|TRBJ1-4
CASSSGQEGEKLFF
TGTGCCAGCAGCTCGGGACAGGAGGGTGAAAAACTGTTTTTT
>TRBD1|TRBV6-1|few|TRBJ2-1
CASSQGGTGGLKRQFF
TGTGCCAGCAGTCAAGGGGGGACAGGGGGCCTGAAGCGTCAGTTCTTC
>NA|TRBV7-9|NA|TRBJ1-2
CASSLVLGGNGGYTF
TGTGCCAGCAGCTTAGTTTTGGGCGGGAACGGTGGCTACACCTTC
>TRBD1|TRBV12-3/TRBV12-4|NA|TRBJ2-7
CATGTGGEQYF
TGTGCCACCGGGACAGGAGGCGAGCAGTACTTC
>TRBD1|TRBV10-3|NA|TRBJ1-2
CAISEAGQGEGYTF
TGTGCCATCAGTGAAGCGGGACAGGGGGAAGGCTACACCTTC
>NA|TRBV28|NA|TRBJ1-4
CASSLWAGATNEKLFF
TGTGCCAGCAGTTTATGGGCAGGGGCCACTAATGAAAAACTGTTTTTT
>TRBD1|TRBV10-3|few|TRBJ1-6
CAISESSIESGQINSPLHF
TGTGCCATCAGTGAGTCGAGTATTGAGTCGGGACAGATTAATTCACCCCTCCACTTT
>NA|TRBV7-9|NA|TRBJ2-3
CASSLGLAVTDTQYF
TGTGCCAGCAGCTTAGGGTTAGCTGTCACAGATACGCAGTATTTT
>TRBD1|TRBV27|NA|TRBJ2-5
CASSFGTGGKETQYF
TGTGCCAGCAGTTTCGGGACAGGGGGCAAAGAGACCCAGTACTTC
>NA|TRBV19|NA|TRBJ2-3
CASSIERGDTQYF
TGTGCCAGTAGTATAGAACGGGGGGATACGCAGTATTTT
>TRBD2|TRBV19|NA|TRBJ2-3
CASSIYGRAADTQYF
TGTGCCAGTAGTATTTACGGGAGGGCCGCTGATACGCAGTATTTT
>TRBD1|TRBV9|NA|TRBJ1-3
CASSPLTQGANTIYF
TGTGCCAGCAGCCCCCTAACACAGGGGGCGAACACCATATATTTT
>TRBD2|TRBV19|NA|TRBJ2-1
CASSPGTSGTYNEQFF
TGTGCCAGTAGTCCCGGGACTAGCGGGACCTACAATGAGCAGTTCTTC
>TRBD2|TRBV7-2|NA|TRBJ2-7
CASSLAGGNYEQYF
TGTGCCAGCAGCTTAGCGGGGGGGAACTACGAGCAGTACTTC
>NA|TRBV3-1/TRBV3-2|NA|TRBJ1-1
CASSPMVGTEAFF
TGTGCCAGCAGCCCTATGGTCGGCACTGAAGCTTTCTTT
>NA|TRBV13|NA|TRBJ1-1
CASSLAGGRTEAFF
TGTGCCAGCAGCTTAGCGGGGGGAAGGACTGAAGCTTTCTTT
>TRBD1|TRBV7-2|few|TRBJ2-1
CASSLVQGGSNEQFF
TGTGCCAGCAGCTTAGTACAGGGGGGTAGCAATGAGCAGTTCTTC
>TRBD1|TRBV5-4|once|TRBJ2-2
CASSLSQGAQTGELFF
TGTGCCAGCAGCTTGTCCCAGGGGGCGCAGACCGGGGAGCTGTTTTTT
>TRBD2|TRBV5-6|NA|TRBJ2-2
CASSFAGTRSTGELFF
TGTGCCAGCAGCTTTGCCGGGACTAGGTCGACCGGGGAGCTGTTTTTT
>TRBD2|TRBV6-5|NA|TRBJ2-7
CASGPGLASYEQYF
TGTGCCAGTGGCCCGGGACTAGCGTCCTACGAGCAGTACTTC
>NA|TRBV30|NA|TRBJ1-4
CAFLTAFNEKLFF
TGTGCCTTTTTGACAGCGTTTAATGAAAAACTGTTTTTT
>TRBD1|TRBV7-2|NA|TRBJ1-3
CASSLDRGQGNTIYF
TGTGCCAGCAGCTTAGACAGGGGGCAGGGAAACACCATATATTTT
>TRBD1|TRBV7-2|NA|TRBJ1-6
CASSLLPGTDNSPLHF
TGTGCCAGCAGCCTATTACCCGGGACAGATAATTCACCCCTCCACTTT
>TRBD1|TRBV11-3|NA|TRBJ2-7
CASSPRDRAYEQYF
TGTGCCAGCAGCCCCCGGGACAGGGCCTACGAGCAGTACTTC